What follows are 20 T cell receptor beta chains derived from one specimen sequenced in a study of T cell responses to AZD1222 COVID-19 vaccine (dated by TCRdb to the early 2020s). The time point label, as the study defines it: baseline before first vaccination. The method behind the library was the immunoSEQ multiplex PCR assay. TCRdb holds this immuneACCESS table with in-frame rearrangements only. Some clones are missing; in checked studies, unresolved V genes explain under half, and the rest has no known cause. Within this sample are around 100,000 clones, with about 87% of them counted one time only. Clones ranked in the top ten supply 20% of the sample. This specimen was peripheral blood, taken on day 0 of AZD1222 vaccination. The receptors originated from an adult in good health.

The rearrangement uses TRBV7-2 and TRBJ1-6, with D maybe TRBD1 (6 bases). This CDR3 is 17 amino acids long. CDR1 is SGHTA and CDR2 is FQGNSA in the germline V gene. V gave up 1 base and J gave up 9 bases, with 19 bases separating them. The CDR3 region has the DNA TGTGCCAGCAGCTTAGTGGGGGGCGGCCAGGGAGGTTCACCCCTCCACTTT. It is translated as CASSLVGGGQGGSPLHF.

The CDR3 DNA reads TGTGCCAGCAGTGAAAGGCCAGTCTTAGATCAGCCCCAGCATTTT. It yields the protein CASSERPVLDQPQHF. V gene TRBV6-1 combines with J gene TRBJ1-5; D remains unclear. This CDR3 spans 15 amino acids. The V end was cut by 2 bases, the J end by 5 bases, with 13 bases between. Germline CDR1 and CDR2: MNHNS and SASEGT.

V is TRBV10-3 and J is TRBJ1-1, with 7 bases lining up with TRBD1. CDR3 size: 13 residues. The germline V gene has CDR1 ENHRY and CDR2 SYGVKD. V lost 4 bases and J lost 5; bases outside the gene matches: 4. Here the CDR3 reads CAISADRATEAFF. CDR3 DNA: TGTGCCATCAGTGCCGACAGGGCTACTGAAGCTTTCTTT.

This sequence joins TRBV5-6 and TRBJ1-2, with 8 bases lining up with TRBD1. This CDR3 comprises 13 residues. Germline CDR1 is SGHDT and CDR2 is YYEEEE. The junction had 6 bases not matched to a gene; V was cut back by 4 bases and J by 7 bases. The CDR3 DNA is TGTGCCAGCAGCGTCTACAGGGGGGGTGGCTACACCTTC. Its translation: CASSVYRGGGYTF.

The chain joins TRBV19 to TRBJ2-7; D perhaps matches TRBD1 (5 bases). Looked up from germline, CDR1 is LNHDA and CDR2 is SQIVND (reference sequence). There are 12 residues in the CDR3. V was trimmed by 3 bases and J by 3 bases, leaving 6 bases between them. The CDR3 loop is CASSIQGYEQYF. CDR3 DNA: TGTGCCAGTAGTATTCAGGGCTACGAGCAGTACTTC.

This chain links TRBV5-6 with TRBJ1-2, with D possibly matching TRBD1 (5 bases). The germline V and J ends were trimmed by 0 bases and 7 bases, with 10 bases remaining between them. Germline loops: CDR1 SGHDT, CDR2 YYEEEE. This CDR3 contains 13 residues. The CDR3 is CASSLGRDAGYTF. The CDR3 DNA follows: TGTGCCAGCAGCTTGGGCAGGGACGCTGGCTACACCTTC.

This sequence joins TRBV11-2 and TRBJ2-7; a possible D gene is TRBD2 (5 bases). The CDR3 consists of 16 residues. Germline assignment: CDR1 SGHAT and CDR2 FQNNGV. V was cut by 2 bases and J by 0 bases, with 14 bases left in between. CDR3 DNA: TGTGCCAGCAGCTTATGGTCCCGGGGTAACTCCTACGAGCAGTACTTC. As protein: CASSLWSRGNSYEQYF.

J is TRBJ2-7 and V is TRBV6-5; 9 nucleotides align to TRBD1. V was pared by 5 bases and J by 6 bases, with 8 bases of the junction left unmatched. This CDR3 spans 14 amino acids. Germline-derived CDR1 and CDR2 are MNHEY and SVGAGI. The CDR3 sequence: CASSPWDRVLEQYF. For the CDR3, the DNA is TGTGCCAGCAGTCCTTGGGACAGGGTTCTCGAGCAGTACTTC.

The rearrangement joins TRBV28 to TRBJ1-5, with D tentatively TRBD1 (5 bases). Looked up from germline, CDR1 is MDHEN and CDR2 is SYDVKM. The CDR3 loop spans 15 amino acids. Between the trimmed V and J ends, which lost 3 bases and 6 bases, there was a span of 15 bases. This CDR3 is CASSFSGGGGQPQHF. The CDR3, as DNA: TGTGCCAGCAGTTTCTCAGGTGGGGGGGGTCAGCCCCAGCATTTT.

J is TRBJ1-4 and V is TRBV7-9; D ambiguous. Trimming removed 5 bases at V and 10 bases at J, with 17 bases between. CDR1 is SEHNR and CDR2 is FQNEAQ in the germline V gene (reference sequence). The CDR3 runs 14 residues. The CDR3 loop is CASSIGLDRPKLFF. As DNA, the CDR3 is TGTGCCAGCAGCATAGGACTAGATCGGCCAAAACTGTTTTTT.

The J gene is TRBJ1-2, the V gene TRBV7-2; 7 nucleotides align to TRBD1. The CDR3 is made up of 13 amino acids. J lost 7 bases, V lost 6 bases, and 8 bases had no gene match. The germline CDR1 and CDR2 sequences are SGHTA and FQGNSA. The CDR3 loop reads CASSSPGGLGYTF. The CDR3 nucleotides read TGTGCCAGCAGTTCGCCAGGGGGTCTTGGCTACACCTTC.

This chain links TRBV11-3 with TRBJ2-1; D not resolved. From germline, CDR1 is SGHNT and CDR2 YENEEA. V was clipped by 4 bases and J by 6 bases, with 10 bases between them. This CDR3 contains 13 residues. The CDR3 nucleotides are TGTGCCAGCAGCTCGCGGACCTCCAATGAGCAGTTCTTC. Protein product: CASSSRTSNEQFF.

The chain couples TRBV20-1 to TRBJ1-2; no reliable D call. Per germline, CDR1 DFQATT and CDR2 SNEGSKA (reference sequence). This CDR3 spans 10 amino acids. V was cut by 3 bases and J by 6 bases, with 5 bases left in between. The CDR3 sequence: CSASQDGYTF. In nucleotides, the CDR3 is TGCAGTGCTAGTCAAGATGGCTACACCTTC.

This clone has ten or more counts. The gene calls are TRBV6-5 and TRBJ2-7; D unclear. The CDR3 has 15 residues. V lost 8 bases, J lost 2 bases, and 19 bases lay in between. Germline loops: CDR1 MNHEY, CDR2 SVGAGI. CDR3 amino acids: CASHYWAAFPYEQYF. The CDR3 DNA reads as TGTGCCAGCCATTATTGGGCAGCCTTCCCCTACGAGCAGTACTTC.

This clone appeared a single time. The chain is built from TRBV6-4 and TRBJ2-2, with 8 bases lining up with TRBD1. The germline gives CDR1 MRHNA, CDR2 SNTAGT. Losses at the gene ends were 3 bases for V and 4 bases for J; bases not matched to a gene: 1. The CDR3 has 14 amino acids. The CDR3 region is CASSETGVTGELFF. CDR3 in DNA: TGTGCCAGCAGTGAGACAGGGGTCACCGGGGAGCTGTTTTTT.

This clone was observed a handful of times. The V call is TRBV21-1, the J call TRBJ1-5; the D segment call TRBD1 is taken from the table without a DNA check. TRBV21-1 is labeled a pseudogene. The CDR3 has 16 residues. The DNA of the CDR3 is TGTGCCAGCAGCAAAAGGGGTTTATCTAGCAATCAGCCCCAGCATTTT. It codes for CASSKRGLSSNQPQHF.

The gene calls are TRBV24-1 and TRBJ1-2; D remains unclear. The CDR3 covers 14 residues. V was pared by 5 bases and J by 2 bases, with 11 bases between. Per germline, CDR1 KGHDR and CDR2 SFDVKD. This CDR3 is CATSVGRGNYGYTF. For the CDR3, the DNA is TGTGCCACCAGTGTTGGGAGAGGGAACTATGGCTACACCTTC.

The rearrangement links TRBV19 to TRBJ1-2, with 9 bases identical to TRBD1. V lost 2 bases, J lost 3 bases, and 10 bases stayed unmatched. The CDR3 loop spans 17 amino acids. CDR1 is LNHDA and CDR2 is SQIVND in the germline V gene (reference sequence). The CDR3 nucleotides are TGTGCCAGTAGTATAATCCGGGACAGGGTTCAGGACTATGGCTACACCTTC. Amino acid sequence: CASSIIRDRVQDYGYTF. The variable domain in full, completed from reference TRBV19 and TRBJ1-2, reads DGGITQSPKYLFRKEGQNVTLSCEQNLNHDAMYWYRQDPGQGLRLIYYSQIVNDFQKGDIAEGYSVSREKKESFPLTVTSAQKNPTAFYLCASSIIRDRVQDYGYTFGSGTRLTVV.

The rearrangement uses TRBV5-5 and TRBJ2-7; D perhaps matches TRBD2 (6 bases). The CDR3 runs 15 residues. The ends were cut back, 0 bases at V and 4 bases at J, with 14 bases in the middle. Germline V gene lookup returns CDR1 SGHKS and CDR2 YYEKEE (reference sequence). In nucleotides, the CDR3 is TGTGCCAGCAGCTTGGCCGGGCGGGACCCTTACGAGCAGTACTTC. Translation: CASSLAGRDPYEQYF.

The genes are TRBV6-5 and TRBJ1-2, with D perhaps matching TRBD1 (5 bases). Germline CDR1 reads MNHEY; CDR2 reads SVGAGI. This CDR3 comprises 14 residues. V dropped 2 bases and J dropped 3 bases, with 10 bases sitting between them. Written as DNA, the CDR3 is TGTGCCAGCAGTTACGGGGACGCCTACTATGGCTACACCTTC. This codes for CASSYGDAYYGYTF.